This T cell receptor (beta chain) was recovered during a study of blood T cell repertoires in COVID-19. Turning to the study itself: There were acute and convalescent COVID-19 samples, and they came from the United States, Italy and Spain. T cells, B-cell-depleted T cells, or PBMCs supplied cDNA or gDNA.

The CDR3 is made up of 13 amino acids. CDR1 and CDR2 (germline): GTSNPN, SVGIG (reference sequence). V was shortened by 4 bases and J by 9 bases, with 17 bases between the two germline ends. Authors' analysis steps: Amplified reference gene primers provided the basis for estimating nucleated cell counts. The protocol was immunoSEQ multiplex PCR, while the TCRdb copy is restricted to in-frame clones and leaves out a portion. The V and J calls and clone size are taken from that table; D and trimming were inferred from the DNA. The sample contains 37,000 or so clones, roughly 90% of which appear only once.

The receptor comes from a man between 60 and 75 years old with active COVID-19. The chain uses TRBV30 and TRBJ2-3, with a possible D match to TRBD2 (6 bases). The sample was peripheral blood. CDR3 nucleotide sequence: TGTGCCTGGATCGGCGTACCAGGAGGGACGCAGTATTTT. Translated, it gives CAWIGVPGGTQYF.